This record looks at one T cell receptor (beta chain) sequence and its context. The V gene's germline CDR1 is SGHNT and CDR2 YYREEE (reference sequence). CDR3 length equals 15 residues. Trimming removed 6 bases from V and 0 bases from J, with 10 bases in between. The sample belongs to a study of blood T cell repertoires in COVID-19. Profiled with immunoSEQ multiplex PCR; TCRdb holds only in-frame clones, not every one. Counted here are approximately 210,000 clones, around 90% occurring once; the ten biggest clones make up about 2.2%. This receptor was taken from a woman aged 25 to 39 who had recovered from COVID-19. The V and J genes are TRBV5-4 and TRBJ2-6; tentative D call: TRBD1 (5 bases). The sequenced sample was PBMCs or T cells enriched from blood (not recorded which). The CDR3 DNA follows: TGTGCCAGCACAAACAGGAGCTCTGGGGCCAACGTCCTGACTTTC. This codes for CASTNRSSGANVLTF. The full variable domain, with the rest looked up from reference TRBV5-4 and TRBJ2-6, is ETGVTQSPTHLIKTRGQQVTLRCSSQSGHNTVSWYQQALGQGPQFIFQYYREEENGRGNFPPRFSGLQFPNYSSELNVNALELDDSALYLCASTNRSSGANVLTFGAGSRLTVL.